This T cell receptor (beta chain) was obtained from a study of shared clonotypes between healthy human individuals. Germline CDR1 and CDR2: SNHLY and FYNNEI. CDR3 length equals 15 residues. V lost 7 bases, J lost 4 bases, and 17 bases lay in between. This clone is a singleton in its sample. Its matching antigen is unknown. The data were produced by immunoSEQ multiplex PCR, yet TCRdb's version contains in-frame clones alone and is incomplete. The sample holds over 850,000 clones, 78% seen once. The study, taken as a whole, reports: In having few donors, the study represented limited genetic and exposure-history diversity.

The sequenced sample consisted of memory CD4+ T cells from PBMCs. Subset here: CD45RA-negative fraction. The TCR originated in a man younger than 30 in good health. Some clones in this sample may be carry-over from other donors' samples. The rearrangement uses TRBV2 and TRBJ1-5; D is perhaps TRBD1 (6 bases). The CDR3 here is CASIRETGENQPQHF. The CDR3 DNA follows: TGTGCCAGCATTAGGGAGACAGGAGAAAATCAGCCCCAGCATTTT.